Listed here is a single T cell receptor (beta chain). Germline CDR1 and CDR2: KGHDR and SFDVKD. The CDR3 covers 20 residues. J was trimmed by 0 bases and V by 5 bases; bases with no gene match: 12. This record belongs to a study of blood T cell repertoires in COVID-19. Across the study: Samples of COVID-19 (acute and convalescent) were obtained from the United States, Italy and Spain. Nucleic acid was either cDNA or gDNA, and it came from T cells, B-cell-depleted T cells, or PBMCs.

Study processing details: Reference gene primer amplification in the assay estimated nucleated cell counts. Clones were read by immunoSEQ multiplex PCR, and TCRdb kept only the in-frame ones, dropping some. The V and J calls and clone size were taken over from that table, and D and trimming were inferred from the DNA. This table has 86,000 or so clones, about 95% appearing once. Sequenced material: peripheral blood. This clonotype was obtained from a human donor with active COVID-19. The donor label of this sample is uncertain. This rearrangement joins TRBV24-1 to TRBJ2-6; 10 bases map to TRBD1. CDR3: CATSASSPGQGFSGANVLTF. Here the CDR3 DNA reads TGTGCCACCAGTGCCTCCTCGCCGGGACAGGGGTTCTCTGGGGCCAACGTCCTGACTTTC.